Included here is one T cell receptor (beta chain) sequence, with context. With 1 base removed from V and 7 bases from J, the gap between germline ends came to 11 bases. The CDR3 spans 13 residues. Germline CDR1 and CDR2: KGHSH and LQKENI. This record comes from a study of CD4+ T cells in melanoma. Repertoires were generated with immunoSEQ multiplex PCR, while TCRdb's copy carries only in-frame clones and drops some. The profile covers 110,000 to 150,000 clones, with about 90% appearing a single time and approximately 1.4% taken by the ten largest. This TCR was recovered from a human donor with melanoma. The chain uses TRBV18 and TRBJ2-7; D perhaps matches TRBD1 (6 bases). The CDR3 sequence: CASSPLAGEEQYF. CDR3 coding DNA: TGTGCCAGCTCACCACTGGCAGGGGAAGAGCAGTACTTC.